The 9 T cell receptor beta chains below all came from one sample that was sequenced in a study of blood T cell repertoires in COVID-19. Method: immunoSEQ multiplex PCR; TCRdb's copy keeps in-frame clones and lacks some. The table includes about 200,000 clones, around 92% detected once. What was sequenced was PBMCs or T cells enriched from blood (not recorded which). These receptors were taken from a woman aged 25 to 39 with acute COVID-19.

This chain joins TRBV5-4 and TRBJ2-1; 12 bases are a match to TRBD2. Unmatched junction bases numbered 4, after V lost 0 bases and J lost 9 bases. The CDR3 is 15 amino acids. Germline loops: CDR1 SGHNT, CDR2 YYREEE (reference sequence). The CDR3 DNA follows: TGTGCCAGCAGCTTGGAAACTAGCGGGGGGCGTGAGCAGTTCTTC. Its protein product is CASSLETSGGREQFF.

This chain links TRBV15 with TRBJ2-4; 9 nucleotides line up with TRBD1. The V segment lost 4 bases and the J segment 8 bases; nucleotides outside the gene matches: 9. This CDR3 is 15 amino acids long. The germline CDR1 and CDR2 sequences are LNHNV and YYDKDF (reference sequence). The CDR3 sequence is CATSIGGTGRDIQYF. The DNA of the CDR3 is TGTGCCACCAGCATAGGGGGGACAGGGAGGGACATTCAGTACTTC.

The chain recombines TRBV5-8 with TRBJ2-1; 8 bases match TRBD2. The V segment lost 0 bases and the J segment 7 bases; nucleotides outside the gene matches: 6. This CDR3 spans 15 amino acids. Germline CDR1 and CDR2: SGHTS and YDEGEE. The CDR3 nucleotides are TGTGCCAGCAGCTTGGAAGGACTAGCTGATAATGAGCAGTTCTTC. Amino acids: CASSLEGLADNEQFF.

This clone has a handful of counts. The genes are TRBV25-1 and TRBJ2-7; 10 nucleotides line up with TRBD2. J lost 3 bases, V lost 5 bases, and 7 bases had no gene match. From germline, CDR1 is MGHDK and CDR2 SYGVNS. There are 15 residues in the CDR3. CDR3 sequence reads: CASSRSSGGRYEQYF. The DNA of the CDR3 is TGTGCCAGCAGTAGATCTAGCGGGGGCCGCTACGAGCAGTACTTC.

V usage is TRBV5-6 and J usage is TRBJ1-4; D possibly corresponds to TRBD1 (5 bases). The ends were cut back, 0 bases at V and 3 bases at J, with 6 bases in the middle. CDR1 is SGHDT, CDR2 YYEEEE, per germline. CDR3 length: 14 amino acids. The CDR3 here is CASSLVGANEKLFF. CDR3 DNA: TGTGCCAGCAGCTTGGTAGGGGCTAATGAAAAACTGTTTTTT.

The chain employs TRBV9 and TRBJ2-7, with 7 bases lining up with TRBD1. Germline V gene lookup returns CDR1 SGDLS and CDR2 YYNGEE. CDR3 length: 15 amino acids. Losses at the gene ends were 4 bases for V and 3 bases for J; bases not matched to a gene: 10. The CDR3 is CASSFGTELFYEQYF. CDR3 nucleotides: TGTGCCAGCAGCTTCGGGACAGAGCTCTTCTACGAGCAGTACTTC.

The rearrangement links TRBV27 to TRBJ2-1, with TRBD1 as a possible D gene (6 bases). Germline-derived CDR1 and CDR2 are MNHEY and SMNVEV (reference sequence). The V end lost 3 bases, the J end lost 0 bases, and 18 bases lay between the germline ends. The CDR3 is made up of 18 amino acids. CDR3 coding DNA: TGTGCCAGCAGTTTCTTTGTGGGGGCCATGAGCTCCTACAATGAGCAGTTCTTC. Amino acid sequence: CASSFFVGAMSSYNEQFF.

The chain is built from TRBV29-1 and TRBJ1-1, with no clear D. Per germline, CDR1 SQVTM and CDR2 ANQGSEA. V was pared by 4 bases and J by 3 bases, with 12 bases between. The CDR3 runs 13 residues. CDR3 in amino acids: CSVVRAGDTEAFF. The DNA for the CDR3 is TGCAGCGTTGTGAGGGCAGGAGACACTGAAGCTTTCTTT. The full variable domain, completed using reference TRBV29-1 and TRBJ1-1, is SAVISQKPSRDICQRGTSLTIQCQVDSQVTMMFWYRQQPGQSLTLIATANQGSEATYESGFVIDKFPISRPNLTFSTLTVSNMSPEDSSIYLCSVVRAGDTEAFFGQGTRLTVV.

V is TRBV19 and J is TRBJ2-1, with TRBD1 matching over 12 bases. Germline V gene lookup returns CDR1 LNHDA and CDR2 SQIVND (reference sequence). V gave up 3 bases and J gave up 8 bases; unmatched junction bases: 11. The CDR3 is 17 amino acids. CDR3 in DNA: TGTGCCAGTAGTATCCCGTCCGGGACAGGGGGCTTAGATGAGCAGTTCTTC. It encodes CASSIPSGTGGLDEQFF. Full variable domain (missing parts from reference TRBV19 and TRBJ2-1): DGGITQSPKYLFRKEGQNVTLSCEQNLNHDAMYWYRQDPGQGLRLIYYSQIVNDFQKGDIAEGYSVSREKKESFPLTVTSAQKNPTAFYLCASSIPSGTGGLDEQFFGPGTRLTVL.